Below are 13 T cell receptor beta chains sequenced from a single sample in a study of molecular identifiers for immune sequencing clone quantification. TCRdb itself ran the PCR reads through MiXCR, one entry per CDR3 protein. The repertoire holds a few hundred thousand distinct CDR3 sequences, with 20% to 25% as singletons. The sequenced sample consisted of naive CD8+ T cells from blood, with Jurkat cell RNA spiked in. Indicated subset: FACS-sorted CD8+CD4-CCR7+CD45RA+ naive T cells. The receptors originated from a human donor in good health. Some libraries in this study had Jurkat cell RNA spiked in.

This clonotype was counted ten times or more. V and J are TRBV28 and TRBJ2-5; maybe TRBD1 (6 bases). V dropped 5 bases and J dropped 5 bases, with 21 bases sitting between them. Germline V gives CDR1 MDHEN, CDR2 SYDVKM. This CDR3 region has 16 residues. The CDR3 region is CASSAGVSGVLETQYF. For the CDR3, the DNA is TGTGCCAGCAGTGCCGGCGTCTCAGGGGTCCTTGAGACCCAGTACTTC. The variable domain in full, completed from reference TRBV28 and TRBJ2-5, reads DVKVTQSSRYLVKRTGEKVFLECVQDMDHENMFWYRQDPGLGLRLIYFSYDVKMKEKGDIPEGYSVSREKKERFSLILESASTNQTSMYLCASSAGVSGVLETQYFGPGTRLLVL.

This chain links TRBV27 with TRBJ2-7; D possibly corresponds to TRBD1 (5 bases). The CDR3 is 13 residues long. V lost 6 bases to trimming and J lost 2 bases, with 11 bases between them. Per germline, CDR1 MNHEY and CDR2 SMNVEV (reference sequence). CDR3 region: CASSFVGAYEQYF. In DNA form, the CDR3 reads TGTGCCAGCAGCTTCGTAGGGGCCTACGAGCAGTACTTC.

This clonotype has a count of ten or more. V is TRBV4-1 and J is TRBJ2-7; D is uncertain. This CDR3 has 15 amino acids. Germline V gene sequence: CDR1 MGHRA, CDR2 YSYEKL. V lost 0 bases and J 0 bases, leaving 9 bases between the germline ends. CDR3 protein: CASSQETVSSYEQYF. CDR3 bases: TGCGCCAGCAGCCAAGAAACGGTGTCCTCCTACGAGCAGTACTTC.

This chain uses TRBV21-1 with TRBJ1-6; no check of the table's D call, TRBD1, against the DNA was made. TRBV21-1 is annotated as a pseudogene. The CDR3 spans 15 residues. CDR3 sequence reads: CASSSPGTAYSPLHF. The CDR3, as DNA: TGTGCCAGCAGCTCCCCCGGGACAGCTTATTCACCCCTCCACTTT.

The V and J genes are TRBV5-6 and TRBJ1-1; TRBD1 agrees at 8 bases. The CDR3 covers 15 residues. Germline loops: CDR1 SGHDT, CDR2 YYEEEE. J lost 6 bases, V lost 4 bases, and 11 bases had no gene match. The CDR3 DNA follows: TGTGCCAGCAGCCGGTGGGGACAGGAGAGTCCTGAAGCTTTCTTT. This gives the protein CASSRWGQESPEAFF.

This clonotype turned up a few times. As DNA, the CDR3 is TGCGCCAGCAGTGCTGACCCCGGTAAAAGCACAGATACGCAGTATTTT. It translates to CASSADPGKSTDTQYF. This chain links TRBV10-1 with TRBJ2-3; no firm D call. The CDR3 has 16 residues. Trimming cost V 4 bases and J 0 bases, with 14 bases left between them. CDR1 is WNHNN and CDR2 is SYGVQD in the germline V gene (reference sequence).

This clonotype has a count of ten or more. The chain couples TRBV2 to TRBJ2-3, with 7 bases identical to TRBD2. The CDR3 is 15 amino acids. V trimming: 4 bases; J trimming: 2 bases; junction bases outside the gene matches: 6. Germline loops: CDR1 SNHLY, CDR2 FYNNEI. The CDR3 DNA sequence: TGTGCCAGCAGTGCAACGGGAGGAGTCACAGATACGCAGTATTTT. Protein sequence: CASSATGGVTDTQYF.

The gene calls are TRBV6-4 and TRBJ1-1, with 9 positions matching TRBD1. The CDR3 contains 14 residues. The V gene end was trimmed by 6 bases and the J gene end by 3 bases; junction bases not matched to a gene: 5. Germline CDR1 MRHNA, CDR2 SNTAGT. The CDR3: CASRPRQGDTEAFF. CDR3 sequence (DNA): TGTGCCAGCAGACCCAGACAGGGGGACACTGAAGCTTTCTTT.

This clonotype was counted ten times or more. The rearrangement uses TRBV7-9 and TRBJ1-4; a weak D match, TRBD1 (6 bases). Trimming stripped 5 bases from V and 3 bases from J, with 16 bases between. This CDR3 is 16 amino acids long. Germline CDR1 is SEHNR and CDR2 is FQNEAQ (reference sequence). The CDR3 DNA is TGTGCCAGCAGCCCGTGGACGGAGGGGGCTAATGAAAAACTGTTTTTT. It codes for CASSPWTEGANEKLFF.

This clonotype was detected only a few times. The CDR3 coding sequence is TGCAGTGCTAGAGATCGGCTGACGGCTATCTACGAGCAGTACTTC. This encodes CSARDRLTAIYEQYF. The rearrangement uses TRBV20-1 and TRBJ2-7; no clear D gene. With 0 bases removed from V and 3 bases from J, the gap between germline ends came to 15 bases. Germline V gene lookup returns CDR1 DFQATT and CDR2 SNEGSKA (reference sequence). CDR3 length: 15 residues.

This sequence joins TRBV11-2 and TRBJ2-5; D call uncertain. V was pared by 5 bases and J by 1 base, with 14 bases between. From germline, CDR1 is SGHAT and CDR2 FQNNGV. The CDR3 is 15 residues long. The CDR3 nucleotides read TGTGCCAGCAGCCACAGAGTGGGCAGCCAAGAGACCCAGTACTTC. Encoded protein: CASSHRVGSQETQYF.

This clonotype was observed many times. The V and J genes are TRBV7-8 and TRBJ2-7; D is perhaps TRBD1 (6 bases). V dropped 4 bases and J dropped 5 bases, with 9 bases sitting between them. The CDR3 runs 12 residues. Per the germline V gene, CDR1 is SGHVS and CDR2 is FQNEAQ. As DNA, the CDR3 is TGTGCCAGCAGCTCCCGGGACAACGAGCAGTACTTC. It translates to CASSSRDNEQYF. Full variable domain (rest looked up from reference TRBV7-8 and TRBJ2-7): GAGVSQSPRYKVAKRGQDVALRCDPISGHVSLFWYQQALGQGPEFLTYFQNEAQLDKSGLPSDRFFAERPEGSVSTLKIQRTQQEDSAVYLCASSSRDNEQYFGPGTRLTVT.

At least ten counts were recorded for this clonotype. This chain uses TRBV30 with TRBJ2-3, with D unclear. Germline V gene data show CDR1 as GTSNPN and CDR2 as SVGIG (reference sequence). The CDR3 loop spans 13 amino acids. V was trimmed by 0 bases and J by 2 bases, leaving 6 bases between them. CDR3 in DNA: TGTGCCTGGAGTGTCCTAGACACAGATACGCAGTATTTT. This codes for CAWSVLDTDTQYF.